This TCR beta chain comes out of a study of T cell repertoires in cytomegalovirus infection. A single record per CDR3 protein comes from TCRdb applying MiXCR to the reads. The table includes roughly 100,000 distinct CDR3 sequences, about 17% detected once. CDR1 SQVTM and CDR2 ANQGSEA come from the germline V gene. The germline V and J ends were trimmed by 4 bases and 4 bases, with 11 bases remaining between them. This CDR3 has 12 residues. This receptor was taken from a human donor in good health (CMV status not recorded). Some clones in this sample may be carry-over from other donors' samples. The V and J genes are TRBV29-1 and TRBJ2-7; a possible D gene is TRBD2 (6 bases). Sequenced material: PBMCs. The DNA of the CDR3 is TGCAGCGTTGGGGACTTCACTTACGAGCAGTACTTC. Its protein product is CSVGDFTYEQYF.